This TCR beta chain was retrieved from a study of blood T cell repertoires in COVID-19. Study background: The origin of the acute and convalescent COVID-19 samples was the United States, Italy and Spain.

Assay used: immunoSEQ multiplex PCR; TCRdb lists only in-frame clones, some missing. The data contain more than 95,000 clones, roughly 81% of them seen just once; the ten biggest clones take up 8.5% to 9.5%. The sequence was collected from a woman in her 70s with acute or convalescent COVID-19. The sequenced sample was peripheral blood.

DNA for the CDR3: TGTGCCAGCAGTCCCCAGGGGGCGAATAATTCACCCCTCCACTTT. It is translated as CASSPQGANNSPLHF. The chain employs TRBV6-5 and TRBJ1-6, with 8 bases fitting TRBD1. With V trimmed by 5 bases and J by 5 bases, 5 bases remained unmatched. This CDR3 has 15 residues. From germline, CDR1 is MNHEY and CDR2 SVGAGI.